The 20 T cell receptor beta chains in this list originate from one sample, sequenced in a study of post-analysis software for immune sequencing data. Every TCR beta cDNA library bore unique molecular identifiers. TCRdb called the PCR reads again in MiXCR, with one record for every CDR3 protein. The data hold 600,000 to 750,000 distinct CDR3 sequences, with 55% to 60% observed a single time. Study-level results: Roughly five TRBV segments were more frequent in patients than controls; TRBV5-6, TRBV5-1 and TRBV20-1 belonged to this group.

Their cognate antigens are unknown. Sequencing was done on a sample of blood. The source is a girl aged 2 to 9 with multiple sclerosis.

This clonotype came up once. The gene calls are TRBV20-1 and TRBJ1-1; D is uncertain. The CDR3 has 13 amino acids. V gave up 3 bases and J gave up 0 bases, with 8 bases separating them. Germline V gene lookup returns CDR1 DFQATT and CDR2 SNEGSKA (reference sequence). The chain's CDR3 is CSARGRLNTEAFF. Here the CDR3 DNA reads TGCAGTGCTAGGGGCAGGTTGAACACTGAAGCTTTCTTT.

V gene TRBV5-6 combines with J gene TRBJ2-5, with D unresolved. The CDR3 consists of 13 residues. Germline values: CDR1 SGHDT, CDR2 YYEEEE. Trimming cost V 4 bases and J 12 bases, with 19 bases left between them. CDR3 nucleotide sequence: TGTGCCAGCAGCGACATGGCGAAGGGCCAGGAGTACTTC. It translates to CASSDMAKGQEYF. Drawing the rest from reference TRBV5-6 and TRBJ2-5, the complete variable domain is DAGVTQSPTHLIKTRGQQVTLRCSPKSGHDTVSWYQQALGQGPQFIFQYYEEEERQRGNFPDRFSGHQFPNYSSELNVNALLLGDSALYLCASSDMAKGQEYFGPGTRLLVL.

The rearrangement uses TRBV6-6 and TRBJ2-3; 10 bases map to TRBD2. The germline V gene encodes CDR1 MNHNY and CDR2 SVGAGI (reference sequence). The V gene end was trimmed by 7 bases and the J gene end by 5 bases; junction bases not matched to a gene: 9. This CDR3 contains 15 residues. The CDR3 region is CASNEGLAWEDTQYF. The CDR3 DNA reads as TGTGCCAGCAACGAGGGACTAGCGTGGGAAGATACGCAGTATTTT.

There are a few counts of this clonotype. The V gene is TRBV15, the J gene TRBJ1-2; TRBD1 might be the D (5 bases). CDR3 length: 15 amino acids. The germline V gene encodes CDR1 LNHNV and CDR2 YYDKDF (reference sequence). V was shortened by 5 bases and J by 2 bases, with 15 bases between the two germline ends. This chain's CDR3 is CATSELSRENYGYTF. The CDR3 coding sequence is TGTGCCACCAGCGAATTGAGCAGGGAAAACTATGGCTACACCTTC.

The V call is TRBV29-1, the J call TRBJ2-4; 12 nucleotides match TRBD2. The closer fit of TRBJ2-5 to the DNA end suggests the J call may be wrong. CDR1 SQVTM and CDR2 ANQGSEA come from the germline V gene. The CDR3 has 16 residues. CDR3 sequence: CSVDGGRLAGAETQYF. As DNA, the CDR3 is TGCAGCGTTGATGGAGGTCGACTAGCGGGGGCCGAGACCCAGTACTTC.

This clonotype showed up just a few times. J is TRBJ1-4 and V is TRBV4-3, with a possible D match to TRBD1 (6 bases). CDR3 size: 13 residues. Deletions cut 4 bases from V and 11 bases from J, with 14 bases between. CDR1 is LGHNA, CDR2 YSLEER, per germline. The CDR3 protein is CASSPRTASKLFF. CDR3 sequence (DNA): TGCGCCAGCAGCCCCCGGACAGCGAGCAAACTGTTTTTT.

The V gene is TRBV4-1, the J gene TRBJ2-3; no clear D. The CDR3 consists of 13 residues. Germline V CDR1 and CDR2: MGHRA, YSYEKL. The V end lost 1 base, the J end lost 3 bases, and 5 bases lay between the germline ends. For the CDR3, the DNA is TGCGCCAGCAGCCAAGTGGGGACAGATACGCAGTATTTT. Translation: CASSQVGTDTQYF.

The gene calls are TRBV12-3 or TRBV12-4 and TRBJ1-5; the match to TRBD1 covers 7 bases. The CDR3 loop spans 14 amino acids. V lost 4 bases to trimming and J lost 3 bases; unmatched junction nucleotides: 3. DNA for the CDR3: TGTGCCAGCAGTTCAGGGGGGACCAATCAGCCCCAGCATTTT. Translating gives CASSSGGTNQPQHF.

This chain joins TRBV6-9 and TRBJ2-5; 7 bases are a match to TRBD1. In germline, CDR1 is MNHGY, CDR2 SVAAGI. The ends lost 2 bases at V and 2 bases at J; junction bases unmatched: 11. CDR3 size: 17 residues. CDR3 sequence: CASSYRPGQSIQETQYF. The CDR3 DNA reads as TGTGCCAGCAGTTATAGACCGGGACAGTCAATACAAGAGACCCAGTACTTC.

The chain recombines TRBV20-1 with TRBJ2-5; 9 bases are a match to TRBD2. The CDR3 extends over 15 amino acids. V lost 0 bases to trimming and J lost 2 bases; unmatched junction nucleotides: 4. Per germline, CDR1 DFQATT and CDR2 SNEGSKA (reference sequence). The CDR3 reads CSARDLTSGQETQYF. CDR3 nucleotide sequence: TGCAGTGCTAGAGATTTGACTAGCGGACAAGAGACCCAGTACTTC.

The table lists this clonotype with a count of one. The chain has TRBV4-1 and TRBJ1-1; D uncertain. Trimming cost V 4 bases and J 0 bases, with 9 bases left between them. Per germline, CDR1 MGHRA and CDR2 YSYEKL. The CDR3 contains 14 residues. The CDR3: CASSPPKVNTEAFF. Written as DNA, the CDR3 is TGCGCCAGCAGCCCACCCAAAGTGAACACTGAAGCTTTCTTT.

The chain joins TRBV29-1 to TRBJ1-2; a weak D match, TRBD1 (6 bases). Germline-derived CDR1 and CDR2 are SQVTM and ANQGSEA. The CDR3 has 14 amino acids. Trimming removed 0 bases from V and 8 bases from J, with 16 bases in between. Written as DNA, the CDR3 is TGCAGCGTTGAAGAGTACCGGGGGGCGGGAGGCTACACCTTC. Protein: CSVEEYRGAGGYTF.

This chain uses TRBV11-3 with TRBJ2-5, with D possibly TRBD2 on 5 matching bases. Germline V CDR1 and CDR2: SGHNT, YENEEA. The CDR3 contains 17 residues. Trimming cost V 1 base and J 1 base, with 16 bases left between them. The DNA of the CDR3 is TGTGCCAGCAGCTTAGGAAGAGCAAGTCGGGGCCAAGAGACCCAGTACTTC. Translated, it gives CASSLGRASRGQETQYF.

The table lists this clonotype with a few counts. The rearrangement joins TRBV5-6 to TRBJ2-6; no clear D gene. Germline CDR1 is SGHDT and CDR2 is YYEEEE. Trimming took off 4 bases at V and 0 bases at J, with 20 bases between the two ends. This CDR3 spans 19 amino acids. CDR3 amino acids: CASSRPKEVFFSGANVLTF. In DNA form, the CDR3 reads TGTGCCAGCAGCCGTCCCAAAGAAGTTTTTTTCTCTGGGGCCAACGTCCTGACTTTC.

The V gene is TRBV15, the J gene TRBJ1-2; TRBD1 might be the D (5 bases). The ends were cut back, 1 base at V and 4 bases at J, with 13 bases in the middle. Looked up from germline, CDR1 is LNHNV and CDR2 is YYDKDF (reference sequence). This CDR3 spans 15 amino acids. CDR3 nucleotides: TGTGCCACCAGCAGAGGGGCGAGGGGAACCTATGGCTACACCTTC. Translating it yields CATSRGARGTYGYTF.

This clonotype has more than one count but fewer than ten. The V call is TRBV12-3 or TRBV12-4, the J call TRBJ1-2, with D unclear. Trimming cost V 0 bases and J 8 bases, with 10 bases left between them. This CDR3 has 13 amino acids. CDR3 protein: CASSLAGPGGYTF. CDR3 sequence (DNA): TGTGCCAGCAGTTTAGCAGGGCCGGGCGGCTACACCTTC.

This chain connects TRBV3-1 to TRBJ2-7; 9 positions match TRBD2. CDR1 LGHDT and CDR2 YNNKEL come from the germline V gene (reference sequence). This CDR3 is 18 amino acids long. Trimming took 3 bases from V and 5 from J; bases not matched to a gene: 17. The CDR3 protein is CASSHVIGVRTSVNEQYF. The CDR3 DNA reads as TGTGCCAGCAGCCATGTTATTGGGGTGCGGACTAGCGTTAACGAGCAGTACTTC.

The V call is TRBV6-1, the J call TRBJ2-6; D possibly corresponds to TRBD2 (5 bases). The V and J ends lost 5 bases and 0 bases respectively, with 14 bases between them. This CDR3 comprises 17 residues. Germline V gene lookup returns CDR1 MNHNS and CDR2 SASEGT. CDR3 nucleotide sequence: TGTGCCAGCAGTCCCCGGGAATATCCCTCTGGGGCCAACGTCCTGACTTTC. It yields the protein CASSPREYPSGANVLTF.

The table lists this clonotype with a few counts. The rearrangement uses TRBV5-1 and TRBJ1-2; D might be TRBD1 (5 bases). This CDR3 is built from 13 residues. V dropped 3 bases and J dropped 3 bases, with 9 bases sitting between them. Germline V gene sequence: CDR1 SGHRS, CDR2 YFSETQ. CDR3 sequence: CASSSGPYYGYTF. The CDR3 coding sequence is TGCGCCAGCAGCTCGGGACCCTACTATGGCTACACCTTC.

V is TRBV29-1 and J is TRBJ2-1; TRBD2 is a possible D gene (6 bases). Germline values: CDR1 SQVTM, CDR2 ANQGSEA. The CDR3 consists of 13 residues. The V end lost 7 bases, the J end lost 6 bases, and 16 bases lay between the germline ends. CDR3 region: CSGDGGPGNEQFF. CDR3 coding DNA: TGCAGCGGAGATGGAGGGCCGGGCAATGAGCAGTTCTTC.